A selection of T cell receptor beta chains follows, all from one sample in a study of early T cells in non-severe SARS-CoV-2 infection. TCRdb fed the 5' RACE reads into MiXCR, producing one record per CDR3 protein. The sample records approximately 30,000 distinct CDR3 sequences, 6% to 7% being singletons. The sample consisted of whole blood. The receptors here all came from an adult who was a healthcare worker with PCR-confirmed SARS-CoV-2 infection or an uninfected control (not recorded which). Each CDR3 is given with its conserved first and last residue. Each record gives: J gene, clone size, D gene, V gene, CDR3 DNA, CDR3 protein. A D gene is named only where the DNA matches it firmly. Expanded clones get a size class; other rows say once, few or many, or leave the size out.

TRBJ2-3 few TRBD1 TRBV20-1 TGCAGTGCTAGAGCGGGACAGGGTTGGAATACGCAGTATTTT CSARAGQGWNTQYF
TRBJ2-2 few - TRBV10-3 TGTGCCATCCCGGGGGCGGGAGCGTCCACCGGGGAGCTGTTTTTT CAIPGAGASTGELFF
TRBJ1-2 many - TRBV12-3/TRBV12-4 TGTGCCAGCAGTTTAGGCGGAAACTATGGCTACACCTTC CASSLGGNYGYTF
TRBJ2-1 many - TRBV20-1 TGCAGTGCTAGAGATGGGGGAGCCACCTACAATGAGCAGTTCTTC CSARDGGATYNEQFF
TRBJ1-5 few - TRBV7-6 TGTGCCAGCAGCTTAGCCCCCAATCAGCCCCAGCATTTT CASSLAPNQPQHF
TRBJ2-2 - TRBD2 TRBV10-3 TGTGCCATCAGTGAGTCGCCTAGCGGGAGTATAGGAGCCGGGGAGCTGTTTTTT CAISESPSGSIGAGELFF
TRBJ2-5 few - TRBV4-1 TGCGCCAGCAGCCAAGACCCCGGGGCTACCTCTTGGTGGACCCAGTACTTC CASSQDPGATSWWTQYF
TRBJ2-7 many - TRBV6-5 TGTGCCAGCAGCCCCGCCGCATCCTACGAGCAGTACTTC CASSPAASYEQYF
TRBJ1-2 many - TRBV21-1 TGTGCCAGCAGCAAAGCTGGGGATGTGCGTGGCTACACCTTC CASSKAGDVRGYTF
TRBJ2-5 few - TRBV20-1 TGCAGTGCTTCCCTAGGACCAGAGACCCAGTACTTC CSASLGPETQYF
TRBJ2-1 - - TRBV28 TGTGCCAGCAGATATAGCAGTTCCTACAATGAGCAGTTCTTC CASRYSSSYNEQFF
TRBJ2-7 many - TRBV10-3 TGTGCCATCAGTGAGGGGGACACCGACTACGAGCAGTACTTC CAISEGDTDYEQYF
TRBJ1-1 many - TRBV5-1 TGCGCCAGCAGCTCCCACAGGGCGAACACTGAAGCTTTCTTT CASSSHRANTEAFF
TRBJ2-3 - - TRBV4-3 TGCGCCAGCAGCCAAGATAGTGGCTACACAGATACGCAGTATTTT CASSQDSGYTDTQYF
TRBJ2-1 many - TRBV6-2/TRBV6-3 TGTGCCAGCAGTTACTCTACAGGGTACAATGAGCAGTTCTTC CASSYSTGYNEQFF
TRBJ2-3 many - TRBV11-2 TGTGCCAGCAGCTTAGAACCGGTAGCAGATACGCAGTATTTT CASSLEPVADTQYF
TRBJ1-5 many TRBD1 TRBV4-1 TGCGCCAGCAGCCAAGTAACAGGGGGCTTACTTAACAATCAGCCCCAGCATTTT CASSQVTGGLLNNQPQHF
TRBJ2-1 many - TRBV7-9 TGTGCCAGCAGCTTAACCCTTGCAGACAATGAGCAGTTCTTC CASSLTLADNEQFF
TRBJ2-3 many - TRBV29-1 TGCAGCGGCAGTGCCCTTCCAGGGGATCGTCCAGATACGCAGTATTTT CSGSALPGDRPDTQYF
TRBJ2-5 many TRBD2 TRBV27 TGTGCCAGCAGTCTCCTGGGTAGCGGGAGTGGGGAGACCCAGTACTTC CASSLLGSGSGETQYF
TRBJ2-7 many - TRBV29-1 TGCAGCGCCGTACGTAGCGACTCGGGAGAGCAGTACTTC CSAVRSDSGEQYF
TRBJ2-3 many - TRBV7-9 TGTGCCAGCAGCTTAGACGCAAGCACAGATACGCAGTATTTT CASSLDASTDTQYF
TRBJ2-3 - TRBD2 TRBV6-2/TRBV6-3 TGTGCCAGCAGTTACTCGGAGACTAGACTAGCTTTT CASSYSETRLAF
TRBJ1-1 many - TRBV5-6 TGTGCCAGCAGCTTGGACTTCGAGGGAGACACTGAAGCTTTCTTT CASSLDFEGDTEAFF
TRBJ1-4 many - TRBV4-1 TGCGCCAGCAGCCAAGATGGCCACGAGGATGAAAAACTGTTTTTT CASSQDGHEDEKLFF
TRBJ2-7 many TRBD1 TRBV11-2 TGTGCCAGCAGCTTAGTGGGACAGGGGAACCTCTACGAGCAGTACTTC CASSLVGQGNLYEQYF
TRBJ2-7 many - TRBV28 TGTGCCAGCAGTCTGGGCTCCTACGAGCAGTACTTC CASSLGSYEQYF
TRBJ1-5 many - TRBV20-1 TGCAGTGCTCGAACACAAGGGGGTAGCCAGCCCCAGCATTTT CSARTQGGSQPQHF
TRBJ2-5 many - TRBV7-6 TGTGCCAGCAGTAGACTAATTGAGACCCAGTACTTC CASSRLIETQYF
TRBJ2-3 few TRBD2 TRBV10-2 TGCGCCAGCGGACTAGCGGGAGAAGATACGCAGTATTTT CASGLAGEDTQYF
TRBJ1-5 many TRBD1 TRBV28 TGTGCCAGCAGTTTGACAGGGACCCATCAGCCCCAGCATTTT CASSLTGTHQPQHF
TRBJ2-1 many TRBD1 TRBV19 TGTGCCAGTAGTACCGGGACAGGGGGCGATGAGCAGTTCTTC CASSTGTGGDEQFF
TRBJ2-7 few TRBD1 TRBV12-3/TRBV12-4 TGTGCCAGCAGTCCCCGGACAGGGTTTAACTACGAGCAGTACTTC CASSPRTGFNYEQYF
TRBJ2-7 many TRBD1 TRBV12-3/TRBV12-4 TGTGCCAGCAGTTTTTGGGCCAGGGGGCTTTACGAGCAGTACTTC CASSFWARGLYEQYF
TRBJ1-2 many TRBD1 TRBV5-6 TGTGCCAGCAGCTTGGGAGGGGGCGCGTTCGGCTACACCTTC CASSLGGGAFGYTF
TRBJ1-2 - - TRBV30 TGTGCCTGGAGTGTAGCTTCGGCTGGGAAAGGCTATGGCTACACCTTC CAWSVASAGKGYGYTF
TRBJ2-5 few TRBD2 TRBV4-2 TGTGCCAGCAGCCAAGTTAGTTTTCTGGGACTAGCAAACCAAGAGACCCAGTACTTC CASSQVSFLGLANQETQYF
TRBJ2-1 many - TRBV18 TGTGCCAGCTCACCACCTGGGGGGTCCTACAATGAGCAGTTCTTC CASSPPGGSYNEQFF
TRBJ2-1 many TRBD2 TRBV14 TGTGCCAGCAGCCCCCAATTAGGGCTAGCGGGAGGGCCGCGGGAGCAGTTCTTC CASSPQLGLAGGPREQFF
TRBJ2-1 - - TRBV11-2 TGTGCCAGCAGCCCAGGGGCAGGGTACTTTTCTCTTAACAATGAGCAGTTCTTC CASSPGAGYFSLNNEQFF
TRBJ2-1 many - TRBV5-1 TGCGCCAGCAGCGATGGCTCGCCCCCATACAATGAGCAGTTCTTC CASSDGSPPYNEQFF
TRBJ1-5 many - TRBV27 TGTGCCAGCAGTTTATCAAGCCAAGGGGGCAATCAGCCCCAGCATTTT CASSLSSQGGNQPQHF
TRBJ2-2 - TRBD2 TRBV5-1 TGCGCCAGCAGCTCCGGACTAGCGGGAAACACCGGGGAGCTGTTTTTT CASSSGLAGNTGELFF
TRBJ1-6 many - TRBV10-3 TGTGCCATCAGTGGGGGGATTAATTCACCCCTCCACTTT CAISGGINSPLHF
TRBJ1-1 many - TRBV2 TGTGCCAGCAGTGTTTTAGGAATTGAAGCTTTCTTT CASSVLGIEAFF
TRBJ1-1 few - TRBV6-2/TRBV6-3 TGTGCCAGCAGTTTCCCAAGGGCTGAAGCTTTCTTT CASSFPRAEAFF
TRBJ1-2 many - TRBV2 TGTGCCAGCAGTATAGATGTACCCTATGGCTACACCTTC CASSIDVPYGYTF
TRBJ2-7 many - TRBV7-7 TGTGCCAGCAGCTTGGGTAATAGCTACGAGCAGTACTTC CASSLGNSYEQYF
TRBJ2-5 - TRBD2 TRBV5-1 TGCGCCAGCAGCTTGAGGGGCGGGAGCGAGACCCAGTACTTC CASSLRGGSETQYF
TRBJ2-2 many TRBD1 TRBV7-9 TGTGCCAGCAGCTTAGCGTCCTTCAGGGGGCGCAGCGGGCTCACCGGGGAGCTGTTTTTT CASSLASFRGRSGLTGELFF
TRBJ2-5 many TRBD2 TRBV5-4 TGTGCCAGCAGCTTGGTTCGGGAGGGCGCGGAGACCCAGTACTTC CASSLVREGAETQYF
TRBJ2-2 many - TRBV27 TGTGCCAGCAAGACAGGAGTAGGGGAGCTGTTTTTT CASKTGVGELFF
TRBJ1-2 few - TRBV10-2 TGCGCCAGCAGTGAAGAAGGAAGAGTAGGCTATGGCTACACCTTC CASSEEGRVGYGYTF
TRBJ2-5 many - TRBV18 TGTGCCAGCTCACCACGGCCGGGGGCAGGGGAAGAGACCCAGTACTTC CASSPRPGAGEETQYF
TRBJ2-5 many - TRBV18 TGTGCCAGCTCACCACCCGCAGGGTCAGGGGAGACCCAGTACTTC CASSPPAGSGETQYF
TRBJ1-1 - TRBD1 TRBV11-2 TGTGCCAGCAGCTTATCCCGCCAGGGGGTTACTGAAGCTTTCTTT CASSLSRQGVTEAFF
TRBJ2-7 many TRBD1 TRBV11-1 TGTGCCAGCAGCTTCGAAGGGGGCCTTGGCGAGCAGTACTTC CASSFEGGLGEQYF
TRBJ1-2 - - TRBV18 TGTGCCAGCTCACCAGAAACCGGGACTGCCTATGGCTACACCTTC CASSPETGTAYGYTF
TRBJ1-2 many - TRBV4-3 TGCGCCAGCAGCCCTACCACCTTGGGGGTCTATGGCTACACCTTC CASSPTTLGVYGYTF
TRBJ2-1 many TRBD2 TRBV30 TGTGCCTGGGTCTTAGCGGGAGTCTACAATGAGCAGTTCTTC CAWVLAGVYNEQFF